The next 20 T cell receptor beta chains were all read from a single sample in a study of blood T cell repertoires in COVID-19. Clones were read by immunoSEQ multiplex PCR, and TCRdb kept only the in-frame ones, dropping some. This sample has tens of thousands of clones; around four fifths occur once, and the top ten carry 15% to 20%. Specimen: peripheral blood. The receptors were gathered from a woman between 50 and 59 years old with active or convalescent COVID-19.

V is TRBV30 and J is TRBJ2-2; D remains ambiguous. The germline V and J ends were trimmed by 0 bases and 0 bases, with 8 bases remaining between them. The CDR3 runs to 15 residues. Germline CDR1 is GTSNPN and CDR2 is SVGIG (reference sequence). The CDR3 loop reads CAWSVLSPNTGELFF. CDR3 DNA: TGTGCCTGGAGTGTACTGTCACCGAACACCGGGGAGCTGTTTTTT. Complete variable domain (other parts from reference TRBV30 and TRBJ2-2): SQTIHQWPATLVQPVGSPLSLECTVEGTSNPNLYWYRQAAGRGLQLLFYSVGIGQISSEVPQNLSASRPQDRQFILSSKKLLLSDSGFYLCAWSVLSPNTGELFFGEGSRLTVL.

CDR3 in DNA: TGTGCCAGCACTCTGGACAGGTCTCTTTCCGAGCAGTACTTC. It specifies CASTLDRSLSEQYF. The V call is TRBV28, the J call TRBJ2-7; TRBD1 agrees at 7 bases. This CDR3 region has 14 residues. Germline loops: CDR1 MDHEN, CDR2 SYDVKM. Germline trimming cut 7 bases from V and 6 bases from J; bases unmatched to any gene: 12.

This clone was recorded once. The V gene is TRBV3-1 (or the pseudogene TRBV3-2), the J gene TRBJ1-1; possible D gene TRBD1, 6 bases. Looked up from germline, CDR1 is LGHDT and CDR2 is YNNKEL (reference sequence). V was cut by 4 bases and J by 5 bases, with 8 bases left in between. The CDR3 covers 12 residues. In DNA, the CDR3 is TGTGCCAGCAGCCGAGGGGGAACTGAAGCTTTCTTT. It yields the protein CASSRGGTEAFF.

The chain uses TRBV25-1 and TRBJ1-1; 7 bases map to TRBD1. The length of the CDR3 is 14 residues. V shed 4 bases, J shed 8 bases, and the junction held 10 bases outside the gene matches. CDR1 and CDR2 from the germline V gene are MGHDK and SYGVNS. DNA of the CDR3: TGTGCCAGCAGTGTAGGGGGCGCGGGTAGAGAAGCTTTCTTT. Residues: CASSVGGAGREAFF.

V usage is TRBV18 and J usage is TRBJ2-3; 7 bases are shared with TRBD2. Germline CDR1 reads KGHSH; CDR2 reads LQKENI. The CDR3 totals 16 residues. J was trimmed by 0 bases and V by 3 bases; bases with no gene match: 6. This CDR3 is CASSPGASGSTDTQYF. The DNA of the CDR3 is TGTGCCAGCTCACCTGGCGCTAGCGGAAGCACAGATACGCAGTATTTT.

J is TRBJ2-7 and V is TRBV2, with 10 bases matching TRBD2. V shed 3 bases, J shed 2 bases, and the junction held 4 bases outside the gene matches. The CDR3 runs to 15 residues. The V gene's germline CDR1 is SNHLY and CDR2 FYNNEI. CDR3 residues: CASSDPSGRAYEQYF. DNA for the CDR3: TGTGCCAGCAGTGACCCAAGCGGGAGGGCCTACGAGCAGTACTTC.

CDR3 region: CATSRGPGGVGEKLFF. In DNA form, the CDR3 reads TGTGCCACCAGCAGAGGTCCAGGGGGCGTGGGGGAAAAACTGTTTTTT. This rearrangement joins TRBV15 to TRBJ1-4; 8 bases map to TRBD1. Germline V CDR1 and CDR2: LNHNV, YYDKDF (reference sequence). There are 16 residues in the CDR3. After removal of 1 base from V and 8 bases from J, the junction contained 9 bases not matched to a gene.

This clone was observed once. The genes are TRBV19 and TRBJ1-5, with D perhaps matching TRBD1 (6 bases). Trimming cost V 3 bases and J 8 bases, with 17 bases left between them. The CDR3 spans 15 residues. The germline V gene has CDR1 LNHDA and CDR2 SQIVND (reference sequence). The CDR3: CASSIRTVLREPQHF. As DNA, the CDR3 is TGTGCCAGTAGTATTAGGACAGTCTTGAGGGAGCCCCAGCATTTT.

The CDR3 sequence: CASSARQGSTDTQYF. The CDR3 bases are TGTGCCAGCAGTGCAAGACAGGGGAGCACAGATACGCAGTATTTT. The V call is TRBV27, the J call TRBJ2-3, with 8 positions matching TRBD1. J gave up 0 bases and V 5 bases, and 4 bases lay outside the gene matches. Germline V gene sequence: CDR1 MNHEY, CDR2 SMNVEV (reference sequence). The CDR3 has 15 residues.

The CDR3 spells CASSRRGTGVYEQYF. Written as DNA, the CDR3 is TGTGCCAGCAGCCGCCGCGGGACAGGGGTCTACGAGCAGTACTTC. The chain couples TRBV4-2 to TRBJ2-7; 10 nucleotides agree with TRBD1. The CDR3 runs to 15 residues. CDR1 is LGHNA, CDR2 YNFKEQ, per germline. With V trimmed by 4 bases and J by 3 bases, 6 bases remained unmatched.

This clone was seen more than once but under ten times. The rearrangement uses TRBV19 and TRBJ2-7, with 8 nucleotides matching TRBD1. The CDR3 spans 15 residues. Germline V lookup: CDR1 LNHDA, CDR2 SQIVND (reference sequence). Losses at the gene ends were 6 bases for V and 0 bases for J; bases not matched to a gene: 7. CDR3 DNA sequence: TGTGCCAGTAGCCTGACAGGGGACCCCTCCTACGAGCAGTACTTC. It encodes CASSLTGDPSYEQYF.

The rearrangement joins TRBV19 to TRBJ1-3, with D possibly being TRBD1 (6 bases). CDR3 size: 16 residues. Germline CDR1 and CDR2: LNHDA and SQIVND (reference sequence). Trimming stripped 3 bases from V and 0 bases from J, with 12 bases between. CDR3 DNA sequence: TGTGCCAGTAGTATGGGGGACATCAGCTCTGGAAACACCATATATTTT. Protein sequence: CASSMGDISSGNTIYF.

The gene calls are TRBV2 and TRBJ2-7; unclear D gene. This CDR3 has 12 amino acids. Germline CDR1 and CDR2: SNHLY and FYNNEI. Trimming cost V 5 bases and J 2 bases, with 7 bases left between them. The CDR3 DNA follows: TGTGCCAGCAGTCCATCCCCCTACGAGCAGTACTTC. It encodes CASSPSPYEQYF.

This chain joins TRBV19 and TRBJ2-5; the D is unclear. V was pared by 6 bases and J by 1 base, with 15 bases between. The germline gives CDR1 LNHDA, CDR2 SQIVND (reference sequence). The CDR3 spans 15 residues. CDR3 in amino acids: CASSPIIRVQETQYF. CDR3 coding DNA: TGTGCCAGTAGCCCCATAATAAGAGTCCAAGAGACCCAGTACTTC.

This rearrangement joins TRBV7-8 to TRBJ2-7; 9 positions match TRBD2. Germline CDR1 and CDR2: SGHVS and FQNEAQ. The CDR3 covers 15 residues. V shed 4 bases and J 1 base; nucleotides not matched to a gene: 5. The CDR3 DNA sequence: TGTGCCAGCAGCTCCGGGACTAGCTCATCCTACGAGCAGTACTTC. Amino acids: CASSSGTSSSYEQYF.

This clone was seen at least ten times. The J gene is TRBJ2-7, the V gene TRBV27, with D possibly matching TRBD2 (6 bases). Trimming pared 6 bases from V and 5 bases from J, leaving 11 bases between. Per the germline V gene, CDR1 is MNHEY and CDR2 is SMNVEV (reference sequence). The CDR3 covers 12 residues. CDR3 in DNA: TGTGCCAGCAGGACTTCGGGGGACGAGCAGTACTTC. It translates to CASRTSGDEQYF.

There are a few counts of this clone. The chain carries TRBV11-2 and TRBJ2-1, with 8 positions matching TRBD1. This CDR3 has 14 amino acids. CDR1 and CDR2 (germline): SGHAT, FQNNGV. V was clipped by 1 base and J by 4 bases; unmatched bases: 0. The CDR3 region is CASSLGTGYNEQFF. The CDR3, as DNA: TGTGCCAGCAGCTTAGGGACAGGGTACAATGAGCAGTTCTTC. The entire variable domain, with the rest obtained from reference TRBV11-2 and TRBJ2-1, is as follows: EAGVAQSPRYKIIEKRQSVAFWCNPISGHATLYWYQQILGQGPKLLIQFQNNGVVDDSQLPKDRFSAERLKGVDSTLKIQPAKLEDSAVYLCASSLGTGYNEQFFGPGTRLTVL.

CDR3 in amino acids: CASSPGTGEVRPQHF. The CDR3, as DNA: TGTGCCAGCAGCCCCGGGACAGGGGAGGTTCGGCCCCAGCATTTT. The chain couples TRBV5-5 to TRBJ1-5, with 10 bases aligning to TRBD1. This CDR3 is 15 amino acids long. After removal of 4 bases from V and 9 bases from J, the junction contained 10 bases not matched to a gene. Germline-derived CDR1 and CDR2 are SGHKS and YYEKEE (reference sequence).

The rearrangement links TRBV4-1 to TRBJ2-7; D might be TRBD1 (5 bases). CDR3 length equals 13 residues. Trimming pared 4 bases from V and 0 bases from J, leaving 7 bases between. In germline, CDR1 is MGHRA, CDR2 YSYEKL. CDR3 coding DNA: TGCGCCAGCAGCCTGGACATCTCCTACGAGCAGTACTTC. Its translation: CASSLDISYEQYF.

V and J are TRBV7-9 and TRBJ2-7; weak D call: TRBD1 (6 bases). Trimming shortened V by 4 bases and J by 6 bases, and 19 bases separated the two germline ends. Per the germline V gene, CDR1 is SEHNR and CDR2 is FQNEAQ (reference sequence). The CDR3 totals 15 residues. The CDR3: CASSSATTGWVEQYF. The CDR3 nucleotides read TGTGCCAGCAGCTCCGCTACTACAGGGTGGGTCGAGCAGTACTTC.